Only a few counts were recorded for the clone carrying this T cell receptor (beta chain). The entry originates in a study of patients and donors after allogeneic stem cell transplantation. V lost 4 bases, J lost 8 bases, and 14 bases lay in between. The CDR3 contains 14 residues. TCRdb used MiXCR to reprocess the RT-PCR reads, holding one entry per CDR3 protein. The data hold 150,000 to 200,000 distinct CDR3 sequences, with 25% to 35% observed a single time. The chain employs TRBV12-3 or TRBV12-4 and TRBJ2-2; D perhaps matches TRBD2 (6 bases). The source material was blood, either unsorted or a sorted T cell fraction (not recorded which). The clonotype comes from a human donor who was either an allogeneic HSCT recipient or a stem cell or donor lymphocyte infusion donor (not recorded which). It is not recorded whose cells these are; they may come from a transplant donor. The CDR3: CASSSTGAGGELFF. DNA of the CDR3: TGTGCCAGCAGTTCGACGGGAGCAGGGGGGGAGCTGTTTTTT.